The next 32 T cell receptor beta chains were all read from a single sample in a study of vaccination and CD4 T cells after COVID-19 (dated by TCRdb to between 2021 and 2024). The treatment or condition tag for this specimen amounts to: approximately 9-day PBMC culture with coronavirus spike peptide pools or control peptides (ViraFEST assay). These receptors are not linked to any known antigen. The library relied on PCR. The listed sequencing device is Illumina iSeq 100. TCR sequencing of DNA from cultured CD4+ T cells used the Oncomine TCR Beta short-read assay at the Johns Hopkins FTIC core. In-frame beta chains were kept once TCRdb had trimmed the public reads at Q25 with fastp and called clones with MiXCR. For every CDR3 protein sequence, its rows merge into one entry that carries the most common genes and DNA. This sample lists under 20,000 distinct CDR3 sequences; 72% were detected once. Jointly, the top ten make up roughly a sixth of the sample.

The sequencing sample was made of CD4+ T cells from blood, cultured in vitro. The receptors shown here come from a human donor who had recovered from COVID-19.

The gene calls are TRBV20-1 and TRBJ2-1; D unclear. V was cut by 1 base and J by 11 bases, with 9 bases left in between. In germline, CDR1 is DFQATT, CDR2 SNEGSKA (reference sequence). CDR3 size: 11 residues. DNA for the CDR3: TGCAGTGCTAGAGGCGGCTACCAGCAGTTCTTC. It encodes CSARGGYQQFF.

The chain has TRBV19 and TRBJ1-1; no clear D. The germline V gene encodes CDR1 LNHDA and CDR2 SQIVND (reference sequence). Trimming stripped 3 bases from V and 9 bases from J, with 14 bases between. The CDR3 length is 13 residues. CDR3 nucleotide sequence: TGTGCCAGTAGTATGGGCTTCCCCCCACAAGCTTTCTTT. This translates into CASSMGFPPQAFF.

The rearrangement joins TRBV7-9 to TRBJ2-5; 15 positions match TRBD2. Germline CDR1 and CDR2: SEHNR and FQNEAQ (reference sequence). V shed 4 bases and J 3 bases; nucleotides not matched to a gene: 6. This CDR3 spans 17 amino acids. CDR3 bases: TGTGCCAGCAGCTCCCCGGGACTAGCGGGAGGTGAAGAGACCCAGTACTTC. As protein: CASSSPGLAGGEETQYF. The full variable domain, its missing parts supplied by reference TRBV7-9 and TRBJ2-5, is DTGVSQNPRHKITKRGQNVTFRCDPISEHNRLYWYRQTLGQGPEFLTYFQNEAQLEKSRLLSDRFSAERPKGSFSTLEIQRTEQGDSAMYLCASSSPGLAGGEETQYFGPGTRLLVL.

This clonotype has just one count. The chain carries TRBV20-1 and TRBJ1-1; 8 bases agree with TRBD1. The CDR3 length is 14 residues. Unmatched junction bases numbered 6, after V lost 3 bases and J lost 3 bases. Germline loops: CDR1 DFQATT, CDR2 SNEGSKA (reference sequence). The chain's CDR3 is CSASPQGGYTEAFF. CDR3 nucleotide sequence: TGCAGTGCTAGCCCACAGGGGGGATACACTGAAGCTTTCTTT.

As regards this clonotype: One end of the junction fails to match germline, which may point to a read error. The chain carries TRBV6-1 and TRBJ2-4, with a weak D call TRBD2 (5 bases). CDR1 and CDR2 from the germline V gene are MNHNS and SASEGT. CDR3 size: 14 residues. The CDR3 nucleotides read TGTGCCAGCAGAGGGAGTTCAGGACCAAACGTTCAGTACTTC. Translating it yields CASRGSSGPNVQYF.

V gene TRBV20-1 combines with J gene TRBJ2-7, with 13 bases matching TRBD2. Germline V gene lookup returns CDR1 DFQATT and CDR2 SNEGSKA (reference sequence). CDR3 size: 16 residues. V shed 4 bases, J shed 0 bases, and the junction held 6 bases outside the gene matches. The CDR3 sequence: CSAKGTSGKSSYEQYF. The CDR3 nucleotides are TGCAGTGCTAAGGGGACTAGCGGGAAGAGCTCCTACGAGCAGTACTTC.

V gene TRBV15 combines with J gene TRBJ2-6; maybe TRBD2 (7 bases). Germline V gene data show CDR1 as LNHNV and CDR2 as YYDKDF (reference sequence). V gave up 1 base and J gave up 2 bases, with 9 bases separating them. This CDR3 spans 16 amino acids. CDR3 residues: CATSRVGGAGANVLTF. CDR3 nucleotides: TGTGCCACCAGCAGAGTAGGGGGGGCTGGGGCCAACGTCCTGACTTTC.

This chain uses TRBV20-1 with TRBJ2-2; D call uncertain. This CDR3 has 12 amino acids. V was pared by 4 bases and J by 3 bases, with 6 bases between. From germline, CDR1 is DFQATT and CDR2 SNEGSKA (reference sequence). The DNA for the CDR3 is TGCAGTGCTATTCGGGACACCGGGGAGCTGTTTTTT. Its translation is CSAIRDTGELFF.

This chain joins TRBV27 and TRBJ2-3; 7 bases are a match to TRBD2. The CDR3 is 16 residues long. The V and J ends lost 6 bases and 2 bases, in that order; junction bases with no gene match: 11. Germline assignment: CDR1 MNHEY and CDR2 SMNVEV (reference sequence). The CDR3 reads CASRTRGLVYTDTQYF. The CDR3 DNA is TGTGCCAGCAGAACGAGAGGACTAGTCTACACAGATACGCAGTATTTT.

The V call is TRBV10-2, the J call TRBJ1-2; 8 nucleotides line up with TRBD1. The V gene end was trimmed by 5 bases and the J gene end by 3 bases; junction bases not matched to a gene: 2. Germline CDR1 is WSHSY and CDR2 is SAAADI. This CDR3 comprises 13 residues. The CDR3 region is CASSSTGDYGYTF. In DNA, the CDR3 is TGCGCCAGCAGTTCGACAGGGGACTATGGCTACACCTTC.

This rearrangement joins TRBV6-1 to TRBJ2-3, with D unclear. This CDR3 comprises 13 residues. Germline-derived CDR1 and CDR2 are MNHNS and SASEGT. The ends were cut back, 6 bases at V and 6 bases at J, with 13 bases in the middle. CDR3 bases: TGTGCCAGCAGCCTCGAGGCGCCCGATACGCAGTATTTT. This codes for CASSLEAPDTQYF.

This clonotype was seen a few times. The CDR3 DNA is TGCAGTGCTCCCCCCGGGAATACGCAGTATTTT. Its protein product is CSAPPGNTQYF. The J gene is TRBJ2-3, the V gene TRBV20-1, with a weak D call TRBD2 (5 bases). Trimming left V 5 bases short and J 7 bases short, with 10 bases between. The CDR3 length is 11 residues. Germline V lookup: CDR1 DFQATT, CDR2 SNEGSKA (reference sequence).

This sequence joins TRBV6-4 and TRBJ2-2; 11 bases fit TRBD2. Trimming took 7 bases from V and 0 from J; bases not matched to a gene: 4. There are 16 residues in the CDR3. Germline V gives CDR1 MRHNA, CDR2 SNTAGT. The CDR3 bases are TGTGCCAGCACCCGACTAGCGGGAACGAACACCGGGGAGCTGTTTTTT. Its translation: CASTRLAGTNTGELFF.

This clonotype was picked up a small number of times. V gene TRBV7-2 combines with J gene TRBJ1-2; TRBD1 matches 9 bases. Germline CDR1 and CDR2: SGHTA and FQGNSA. With 0 bases clipped from V and 4 bases from J, the junction kept 6 bases outside the gene matches. This CDR3 has 16 residues. The CDR3 sequence: CASSLALQGAVYGYTF. The DNA for the CDR3 is TGTGCCAGCAGCTTAGCCCTACAGGGGGCCGTCTATGGCTACACCTTC. Using reference TRBV7-2 and TRBJ1-2 for the parts outside the CDR3, the full variable domain is GAGVSQSPSNKVTEKGKDVELRCDPISGHTALYWYRQSLGQGLEFLIYFQGNSAPDKSGLPSDRFSAERTGGSVSTLTIQRTQQEDSAVYLCASSLALQGAVYGYTFGSGTRLTVV.

This clonotype has only one observation. The rearrangement joins TRBV20-1 to TRBJ2-7; D not certain. The length of the CDR3 is 15 residues. V gave up 1 base and J gave up 0 bases, with 13 bases separating them. From germline, CDR1 is DFQATT and CDR2 SNEGSKA (reference sequence). The CDR3 spells CSARVTRPYSYEQYF. The CDR3 DNA reads as TGCAGTGCTAGAGTGACAAGGCCCTACTCCTACGAGCAGTACTTC.

The rearrangement uses TRBV6-1 and TRBJ2-2; 11 bases fit TRBD2. Trimming at V came to 6 bases and at J to 8 bases, leaving 8 bases not matched to a gene. The CDR3 extends over 15 amino acids. The germline V gene encodes CDR1 MNHNS and CDR2 SASEGT. The CDR3: CASRVLAGESGELFF. As DNA, the CDR3 is TGTGCCAGCAGAGTACTAGCGGGAGAGTCTGGGGAGCTGTTTTTT.

The chain is built from TRBV11-3 and TRBJ2-3, with 7 bases that match TRBD2. Losses at the gene ends were 5 bases for V and 6 bases for J; bases not matched to a gene: 17. Germline lookup yields CDR1 SGHNT and CDR2 YENEEA. The CDR3 contains 17 residues. CDR3 sequence reads: CASSLAGAGLPGDTQYF. CDR3 in DNA: TGTGCCAGCAGCCTGGCTGGAGCGGGACTCCCGGGGGATACGCAGTATTTT.

This clonotype was counted between two and nine times. V is TRBV7-2 and J is TRBJ2-5; D remains ambiguous. This CDR3 contains 12 residues. V was pared by 5 bases and J by 5 bases, with 9 bases between. Germline V gives CDR1 SGHTA, CDR2 FQGNSA. Here the CDR3 reads CASSRARETQYF. The CDR3 coding sequence is TGTGCCAGCAGCCGAGCTCGGGAGACCCAGTACTTC.

This chain connects TRBV6-1 to TRBJ1-3; D remains unclear. Germline V gene lookup returns CDR1 MNHNS and CDR2 SASEGT. The ends were cut back, 9 bases at V and 1 base at J, with 10 bases in the middle. This CDR3 contains 13 residues. CDR3 bases: TGTGCCAGTGAGGATAGGTCTGGAAACACCATATATTTT. Translated: CASEDRSGNTIYF.

The rearrangement joins TRBV30 to TRBJ2-7, with TRBD1 identical over 8 bases. Germline CDR1 is GTSNPN and CDR2 is SVGIG (reference sequence). The CDR3 runs 14 residues. The ends lost 1 base at V and 5 bases at J; junction bases unmatched: 7. The CDR3 DNA sequence: TGTGCCTGGAGTGCATGGACAGGGATCAACGAGCAGTACTTC. Protein product: CAWSAWTGINEQYF.

The V gene is TRBV6-2 or TRBV6-3, the J gene TRBJ2-7; D remains unclear. The CDR3 is made up of 11 amino acids. The V gene's germline CDR1 is MNHEY and CDR2 SVGEGT. V lost 5 bases, J lost 2 bases, and 4 bases lay in between. CDR3 coding DNA: TGTGCCAGCAGTGACCCCTACGAGCAGTACTTC. Translating gives CASSDPYEQYF.

The chain carries TRBV20-1 and TRBJ1-2, with D possibly matching TRBD1 (5 bases). The ends were cut back, 3 bases at V and 1 base at J, with 9 bases in the middle. CDR3 length: 13 residues. Germline V gene lookup returns CDR1 DFQATT and CDR2 SNEGSKA (reference sequence). Written as DNA, the CDR3 is TGCAGTGCTAGCTCCGGGGGTAACTATGGCTACACCTTC. Translating gives CSASSGGNYGYTF.

V and J are TRBV20-1 and TRBJ1-2, with 8 bases identical to TRBD1. V shed 4 bases and J 8 bases; nucleotides not matched to a gene: 9. The CDR3 is made up of 13 amino acids. CDR1 and CDR2 from the germline V gene are DFQATT and SNEGSKA (reference sequence). CDR3 DNA sequence: TGCAGTGCTACGACAGGGGTATTAAACGGCTACACCTTC. Translation gives CSATTGVLNGYTF.

The gene calls are TRBV2 and TRBJ1-1; the D gene is possibly TRBD1 (6 bases). Germline V gene data show CDR1 as SNHLY and CDR2 as FYNNEI. The length of the CDR3 is 13 residues. Trimming left V 8 bases short and J 7 bases short, with 17 bases between. This chain's CDR3 is CASHREGSGEAFF. DNA for the CDR3: TGTGCCAGCCACAGGGAGGGAAGTGGTGAAGCTTTCTTT.

The chain is built from TRBV20-1 and TRBJ2-3; 11 bases line up with TRBD2. J lost 5 bases, V lost 6 bases, and 7 bases had no gene match. Germline V gene sequence: CDR1 DFQATT, CDR2 SNEGSKA (reference sequence). CDR3 length equals 14 residues. The CDR3 DNA follows: TGCAGTGCGGAAGGGACTAGCGGAATAGATACGCAGTATTTT. Translated, it gives CSAEGTSGIDTQYF.

The chain is built from TRBV10-3 and TRBJ1-1; TRBD1 agrees at 10 bases. CDR1 ENHRY and CDR2 SYGVKD come from the germline V gene. CDR3 length: 15 residues. V shed 4 bases and J 5 bases; nucleotides not matched to a gene: 7. CDR3 region: CAISGGDRGRTEAFF. The CDR3 nucleotides are TGTGCCATCAGTGGGGGGGACAGGGGACGGACTGAAGCTTTCTTT.

The chain recombines TRBV7-9 with TRBJ2-1, with D perhaps matching TRBD1 (6 bases). Germline V lookup: CDR1 SEHNR, CDR2 FQNEAQ (reference sequence). V lost 5 bases and J 0 bases, leaving 8 bases between the germline ends. The CDR3 loop spans 14 amino acids. CDR3 coding DNA: TGTGCCAGCAGCCAAGGGGGCTCCTACAATGAGCAGTTCTTC. Its translation: CASSQGGSYNEQFF.

The chain uses TRBV28 and TRBJ1-2; no reliable D call. The CDR3 spans 13 residues. CDR1 and CDR2 (germline): MDHEN, SYDVKM. V was shortened by 6 bases and J by 2 bases, with 10 bases between the two germline ends. In DNA form, the CDR3 reads TGTGCCAGCAGCCAGACCGCAAACTATGGCTACACCTTC. Translating it yields CASSQTANYGYTF.

The chain carries TRBV4-1 and TRBJ2-7; D is possibly TRBD1 (5 bases). This CDR3 is built from 14 residues. Germline assignment: CDR1 MGHRA and CDR2 YSYEKL. Trimming left V 1 base short and J 3 bases short, with 10 bases between. CDR3 sequence (DNA): TGCGCCAGCAGCCAAGGGCAGGGCAACTACGAGCAGTACTTC. It translates to CASSQGQGNYEQYF.

This clonotype was detected a few times. The chain is built from TRBV28 and TRBJ1-1; D is perhaps TRBD1 (6 bases). CDR3 size: 14 residues. Germline CDR1 reads MDHEN; CDR2 reads SYDVKM. V was shortened by 5 bases and J by 1 base, with 11 bases between the two germline ends. This CDR3 reads CASSRGGPNTEAFF. In nucleotides, the CDR3 is TGTGCCAGCAGTAGAGGGGGACCGAACACTGAAGCTTTCTTT.

The count of this clonotype is one. The chain employs TRBV24-1 and TRBJ2-2; TRBD1 aligns across 7 bases. After removal of 10 bases from V and 1 base from J, the junction contained 11 bases not matched to a gene. Germline loops: CDR1 KGHDR, CDR2 SFDVKD. This CDR3 spans 16 amino acids. The CDR3: CATSREQGWNTGELFF. CDR3 DNA sequence: TGTGCCACGTCCCGCGAACAGGGGTGGAACACCGGGGAGCTGTTTTTT.

V gene TRBV7-2 combines with J gene TRBJ2-3; the match to TRBD1 covers 7 bases. The CDR3 totals 15 residues. Germline values: CDR1 SGHTA, CDR2 FQGNSA. J lost 4 bases, V lost 0 bases, and 4 bases had no gene match. The CDR3 spells CASSLARDRADTQYF. The CDR3 DNA is TGTGCCAGCAGCTTAGCCAGGGACAGAGCAGATACGCAGTATTTT.